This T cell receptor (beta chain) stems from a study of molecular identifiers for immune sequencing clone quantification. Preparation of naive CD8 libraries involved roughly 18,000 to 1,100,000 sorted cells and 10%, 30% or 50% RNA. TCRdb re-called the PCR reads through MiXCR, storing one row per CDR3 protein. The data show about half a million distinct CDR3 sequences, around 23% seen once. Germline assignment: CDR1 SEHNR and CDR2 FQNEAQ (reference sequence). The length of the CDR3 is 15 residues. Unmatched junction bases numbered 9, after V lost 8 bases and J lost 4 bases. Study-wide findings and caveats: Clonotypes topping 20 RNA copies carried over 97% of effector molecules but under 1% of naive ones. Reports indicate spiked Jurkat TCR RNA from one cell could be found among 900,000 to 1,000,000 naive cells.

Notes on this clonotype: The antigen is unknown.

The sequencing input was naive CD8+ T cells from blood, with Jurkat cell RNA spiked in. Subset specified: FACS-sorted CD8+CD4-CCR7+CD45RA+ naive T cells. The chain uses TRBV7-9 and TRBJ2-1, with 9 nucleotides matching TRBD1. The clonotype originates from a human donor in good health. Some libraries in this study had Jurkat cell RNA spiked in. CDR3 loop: CASGRTGGLYNEQFF. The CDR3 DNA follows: TGTGCCAGCGGCCGAACAGGGGGCCTTTACAATGAGCAGTTCTTC.